This T cell receptor beta chain was documented in a study of metastatic and nonmetastatic thyroid tumors (TCRdb year 2020). General notes on the study: For patients with malignant and with benign thyroid disease, the researchers compared repertoires between peripheral blood samples and tumor or nodule tissue samples. The research as a whole found: In both blood and tumor samples, malignant tumors were reported to have significantly higher TCR beta diversity than benign nodules.

This clone was observed at least ten times. The clone's antigen remains unknown. Base quality data are lacking; no much larger clone is found one base away. No treatment had been received by any patient before thyroid surgery. Patient clinical samples collected from about 2011 to 2018 were retrospectively analysed using T-cell receptor beta sequencing. The CDR3 holds 14 amino acids from the cysteine to the phenylalanine. The entry retains the CDR3 DNA only, 42 bases that are in frame from base 1. Trimming removed 3 bases from V and 3 bases from J; the gene matches leave 6 bases unexplained. CDR1 SQVTM and CDR2 ANQGSEA were looked up in the germline V gene. Library preparation was by PCR. TCRdb records Illumina HiSeq 4000 as the sequencer. High-throughput sequencing was used to profile the CDR3 region of the TCR beta-chain in every patient. Per the authors' processing: A classifier to discriminate distant-metastatic papillary thyroid cancer patients was built from CDR3 differences across clinicopathological groups. The Shannon index was used to measure repertoire diversity, and the Morisita-Horn index was used to measure how similar tumor and blood repertoires were. TCRdb took the public reads, trimmed them with fastp at Q25, ran MiXCR for clone calling and kept in-frame beta chains. The V and J calls were not made by the authors but by TCRdb's processing. The table for this sample lists 20,000 to 25,000 clones; roughly 36% of them were counted only once. The ten largest make up about 20% of the sample.

The sequence is built from TRBV29-1 and TRBJ2-3; TRBD2 lines up with 7 middle nucleotides. The TCR comes from a male donor with papillary thyroid cancer or a benign thyroid nodule (not recorded which). Some clones in this sample may be carry-over from other donors' samples. The sequencing input was blood. The DNA sequence is given as TGCAGCGTTGAGGGTAGCGGGTTAACAGATACGCAGTATTTT. Its amino acids are CSVEGSGLTDTQYF.